The next 10 T cell receptor beta chains were all read from a single sample in a study of cytomegalovirus exposure and HLA in healthy donors. The PCR was carried out with 60 Vbeta primers and 13 Jbeta primers. TCRdb keeps only in-frame clones here, not all; method: immunoSEQ multiplex PCR. This sample has some 170,000 clones, with 60% to 80% found just once. The sequencing input was PBMCs. These TCRs come from a man in his forties or fifties in good health and CMV-seropositive.

A single count supports this clone. The rearrangement uses TRBV5-1 and TRBJ2-3; 12 bases are a match to TRBD2. Looked up from germline, CDR1 is SGHRS and CDR2 is YFSETQ. The CDR3 extends over 16 amino acids. Trimming took 4 bases from V and 2 from J; bases not matched to a gene: 5. CDR3 sequence: CASSPLAGGLTDTQYF. In DNA form, the CDR3 reads TGCGCCAGCAGCCCACTAGCGGGAGGACTCACAGATACGCAGTATTTT. Using reference TRBV5-1 and TRBJ2-3 for the parts outside the CDR3, the full variable domain is KAGVTQTPRYLIKTRGQQVTLSCSPISGHRSVSWYQQTPGQGLQFLFEYFSETQRNKGNFPGRFSGRQFSNSRSEMNVSTLELGDSALYLCASSPLAGGLTDTQYFGPGTRLTVL.

The genes are TRBV7-3 and TRBJ2-1; TRBD2 agrees at 8 bases. The germline gives CDR1 SGHTA, CDR2 FQGTGA. The V and J ends lost 4 bases and 8 bases, in that order; junction bases with no gene match: 7. This CDR3 has 14 residues. CDR3 in DNA: TGTGCCAGCAGCTCCGCGAGCGGGAGCCATGAGCAGTTCTTC. Residues: CASSSASGSHEQFF.

The rearrangement uses TRBV7-3 and TRBJ2-3; 9 bases line up with TRBD2. J lost 2 bases, V lost 2 bases, and 5 bases had no gene match. The CDR3 loop spans 16 amino acids. Germline V gives CDR1 SGHTA, CDR2 FQGTGA. The CDR3, as DNA: TGTGCCAGCAGCTTAGGGCTAGCGGGATTCACAGATACGCAGTATTTT. It specifies CASSLGLAGFTDTQYF. The variable domain in full, with the rest retrieved from reference TRBV7-3 and TRBJ2-3, is GAGVSQTPSNKVTEKGKYVELRCDPISGHTALYWYRQSLGQGPEFLIYFQGTGAADDSGLPNDRFFAVRPEGSVSTLKIQRTERGDSAVYLCASSLGLAGFTDTQYFGPGTRLTVL.

The gene calls are TRBV28 and TRBJ2-1; D uncertain. Germline V gene sequence: CDR1 MDHEN, CDR2 SYDVKM. V gave up 3 bases and J gave up 4 bases, with 10 bases separating them. The CDR3 contains 14 residues. The CDR3 spells CASSFPTNYNEQFF. In DNA form, the CDR3 reads TGTGCCAGCAGTTTCCCAACAAATTACAATGAGCAGTTCTTC.

With regard to this clone: Mismatch with germline at one junction end may stem from a read error. The same CDR3 arises from other DNA sequences in this sample as well. CDR3 residues: CASSLGLAGTDTQYF. The DNA of the CDR3 is TGTGCTAGCAGCTTGGGATTAGCGGGCACAGATACGCAGTATTTT. This rearrangement joins TRBV7-7 to TRBJ2-3, with D possibly TRBD2 on 6 matching bases. Germline assignment: CDR1 SSHAT and CDR2 FNYEAQ (reference sequence). This CDR3 has 15 amino acids.

This sequence joins TRBV10-3 and TRBJ1-5; 8 bases fit TRBD1. CDR1 ENHRY and CDR2 SYGVKD come from the germline V gene. This CDR3 comprises 15 residues. V was clipped by 4 bases and J by 1 base; unmatched bases: 3. In DNA, the CDR3 is TGTGCCATCAGTGCACAGGGGGGAAGCAATCAGCCCCAGCATTTT. This gives the protein CAISAQGGSNQPQHF.

The chain couples TRBV6-5 to TRBJ2-5; 8 positions agree with TRBD1. Germline V CDR1 and CDR2: MNHEY, SVGAGI. The V segment lost 3 bases and the J segment 5 bases; nucleotides outside the gene matches: 5. The CDR3 totals 14 residues. The CDR3 is CASSYRTGWETQYF. CDR3 DNA sequence: TGTGCCAGCAGTTATCGGACAGGGTGGGAGACCCAGTACTTC.

The rearrangement joins TRBV6-5 to TRBJ2-7; 7 bases line up with TRBD2. The V and J ends lost 2 bases and 1 base, in that order; junction bases with no gene match: 5. Germline CDR1 reads MNHEY; CDR2 reads SVGAGI. This CDR3 spans 15 amino acids. CDR3 sequence reads: CASSYGGGGSYEQYF. The CDR3 bases are TGTGCCAGCAGTTACGGCGGGGGAGGATCCTACGAGCAGTACTTC.

DNA of the CDR3: TGTGCCAGCAGTAGAGGGGGCGGTGGTGCAGAGACCCAGTACTTC. The encoded protein is CASSRGGGGAETQYF. J is TRBJ2-5 and V is TRBV2; 7 nucleotides align to TRBD1. Trimming removed 5 bases from V and 4 bases from J; junction bases left unmatched: 10. The germline V gene encodes CDR1 SNHLY and CDR2 FYNNEI. This CDR3 is built from 15 residues.

The J gene is TRBJ1-5, the V gene TRBV15; D gene unclear. The CDR3 has 12 residues. V was cut by 4 bases and J by 5 bases, with 6 bases left in between. Germline CDR1 LNHNV, CDR2 YYDKDF (reference sequence). CDR3 nucleotides: TGTGCCACCAGCAATATAGATCAGCCCCAGCATTTT. It is translated as CATSNIDQPQHF.